The sequence of this TCR beta chain was determined in a study of graft-versus-host responses after intestinal transplantation (dated by TCRdb to about 2021). About the investigation overall: The transplants that recipients got were multivisceral, liver-intestinal, or isolated intestinal. To identify alloreactive clones, pre-transplant mixed lymphocyte reaction products were sequenced and then compared with unstimulated pre-transplant donor and recipient T cells. The cohort enrolled approximately 24 intestinal transplant recipients, one of whom was a retransplant, and a few patients without pretransplant specimens were excluded. Every recipient was given anti-thymocyte globulin induction, followed by approximately 3 years of maintenance tacrolimus and steroids. A peak of at least 4% donor T cells among recipient peripheral blood mononuclear cells was the definition used for donor T cell macrochimerism. Graft-versus-host and host-versus-graft alloreactive T cell clones were tracked in the graft, circulation and bone marrow after intestinal transplantation using bulk TCR-beta CDR3 sequencing. Samples from three later patients were sequenced in-house on an Illumina MiSeq with MiXCR processing rather than by the commercial service. General study outcomes and caveats: The relatively low number and heterogeneity of intestinal transplant patients limited the conclusions. GvH clones turned up in recipient bone marrow, with some appearing earlier in ileal mucosa or blood, a pattern consistent with an intestinal mucosal origin. Early after transplant, peak levels of circulating GvH clones were found to be associated with declines in HvG clones. High GvH to HvG T cell clonal ratios were observed in the allografts of patients with donor T cell macrochimerism.

Comments on this clone: Its antigen is currently not known. Qualities for individual bases were not recorded, and no much larger clone is one base off. Different DNA sequences within this sample yield the same CDR3.

Libraries came from the immunoSEQ multiplex PCR assay. For most patients, genomic DNA was isolated with the Qiagen DNeasy Blood and Tissue Kit and sent frozen to Adaptive Biotechnologies for TCR sequencing. Adaptive Biotechnologies carried out high-throughput TCR-beta CDR3 sequencing of genomic DNA for most patients. The paper's data handling went like this. Adaptive's ImmunoSEQ software supplied the TCR sequencing data for 15 to 20 patients, while MiXCR and VDJtools were used to process three other patients. CD4 versus CD8 sorting errors were corrected by removing sequences found in both subsets at a frequency ratio below 5:1. Because the origin of CDR3 nucleotide sequences shared between donor and recipient could not be assigned, those sequences were removed. To be classed as alloreactive, a clone needed at least 2-fold expansion over unstimulated cells and a minimum CFSE-low frequency of 0.002% (template counts) or 0.001% (read counts). Clones were considered mappable if detected in sequenced pre-transplant spleen, lymph node, or MLR CFSE-low populations of the donor or recipient. The cumulative frequency of alloreactive clones was calculated as a percentage of all sequences, weighted by copy number. The clones in this table, taken by TCRdb from immuneACCESS, are in-frame only. Not every clone is retained; where verified, under half of the shortfall comes from an unresolved V gene, and the cause of the rest is unknown. V and J calls and clone size come straight from that table; D and trimming were deduced from the DNA. The sample records approximately 82,000 clones, 90% to 95% of which are singletons. The ten largest clones add up to roughly 0.1% of the sample.

After removal of 0 bases from V and 5 bases from J, the junction retains 8 bases not matched to a gene. Counted from cysteine to phenylalanine, this CDR3 has 17 amino acids. Only CDR3 DNA remains: 51 bases, in frame from the first base. The germline V gene provides CDR1 SGHRS and CDR2 YFSETQ. The sample's time point label is to be understood as: cells obtained before transplantation from donor or recipient. CD3+CD4+ and CD3+CD8+ populations were FACS-sorted from unstimulated pre-transplant donor and recipient cells taken from spleen or lymph nodes. The TCR sequence derives from a human donor who received an intestinal transplant. The chain is encoded by TRBV5-1 joined to TRBJ2-5; 12 middle bases align to TRBD2. The sample was unstimulated CD4+ T cells sorted from spleen or lymph node cells, taken before intestinal transplant. The DNA is as follows: TGCGCCAGCAGCTTGGTTATGAGGACTAGCGGGGAGGAGACCCAGTACTTC. This is translated as CASSLVMRTSGEETQYF.